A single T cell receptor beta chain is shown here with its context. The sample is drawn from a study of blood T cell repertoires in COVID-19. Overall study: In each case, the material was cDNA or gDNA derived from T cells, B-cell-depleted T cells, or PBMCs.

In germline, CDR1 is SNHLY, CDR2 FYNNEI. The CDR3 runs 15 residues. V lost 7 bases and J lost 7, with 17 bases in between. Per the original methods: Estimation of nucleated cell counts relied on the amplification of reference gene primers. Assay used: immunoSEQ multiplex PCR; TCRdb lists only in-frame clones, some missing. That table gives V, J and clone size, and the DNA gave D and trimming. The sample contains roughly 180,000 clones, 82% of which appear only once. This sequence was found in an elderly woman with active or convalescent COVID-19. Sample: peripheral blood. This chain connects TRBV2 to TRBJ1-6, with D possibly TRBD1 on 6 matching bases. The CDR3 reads CASTHPPRGNSPLHF. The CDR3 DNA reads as TGTGCCAGCACTCACCCCCCCAGGGGAAATTCACCCCTCCACTTT.